This TCR beta chain was recovered during a study of T cells in Graves' hyperthyroidism and ophthalmopathy. From germline, CDR1 is MNHEY and CDR2 SVGAGI. Germline trimming cut 10 bases from V and 5 bases from J; bases unmatched to any gene: 20. The CDR3 runs 16 residues. An absence of ophthalmopathy progression within 18 months meant stable Graves' hyperthyroidism. Hyperthyroidism patients were newly diagnosed, had disease duration under 2 months, and were aged 18 to 65 years. Authors of the study amplified TCR beta CDR3 regions from RNA transcripts. HTBI primers were employed in a first-round RT-PCR of the TCR CDR3. MiXCR, run by TCRdb on the multiplex PCR reads, gives a single entry per CDR3 protein. The profile shows nearly 750,000 distinct CDR3 sequences, around a third of them singletons. This clonotype was detected a few times.

The sequencing input was blood. The receptor's source is a woman aged 40-49 years with Graves' hyperthyroidism. The chain joins TRBV6-5 to TRBJ2-7; 7 bases map to TRBD2. The CDR3 here is CATQILGSRGGDEQYF. The DNA for the CDR3 is TGTGCCACCCAGATACTCGGGAGTAGGGGAGGGGACGAGCAGTACTTC.